One TCR beta chain is described in this entry. Its target is unknown. These data originate in a study of cytomegalovirus exposure and HLA in healthy donors. General study findings and limits: Some TCR beta chains (roughly 160 of them) were listed as cytomegalovirus-associated. Across donors, most TCRs were seen rarely, yet some public ones were widespread. A few CMV-associated chains were confirmed in vitro to be specific for CMV antigens.

The donors belonged to the approximately 130-subject validation cohort, separate from the roughly 650-subject first cohort. Germline-derived CDR1 and CDR2 are MNHNS and SASEGT. This CDR3 has 15 residues. V was cut by 2 bases and J by 3 bases, with 13 bases left in between. Using immunoSEQ multiplex PCR, the repertoire was profiled, and TCRdb retains in-frame clones only, with some absent. Of about 120,000 clones in the sample, about 83% are singletons; the top ten hold about 2.2%. This chain links TRBV6-1 with TRBJ1-1; a possible D gene is TRBD1 (5 bases). Specimen: PBMCs. The source of this sequence is a woman in her 30s in good health and CMV-seronegative. The CDR3 DNA reads TGTGCCAGCAGTGAATCAGGGCAGGGCCACACTGAAGCTTTCTTT. Its translation is CASSESGQGHTEAFF.